Listed here is a single T cell receptor beta chain. Antigen unknown. This record comes from a study of CD8+CD57+ T cells in acquired aplastic anemia. Background on the study: The DNA of sorted CD4+ and CD8+ cells averaged around 3.2 ug.

Before being chosen for sequencing, patients had shown CD8+CD57+ cell expansion by flow cytometry. A severe acquired aplastic anemia diagnosis applied to all patients. Patients were untreated when blood was sampled. Whole-study findings and limits: A set of about 30 CD8+ CDR3 sequences was shared between patients and controls, and these sequences appeared highly expressed in patients.

V lost 6 bases, J lost 1 base, and 15 bases lay in between. Germline assignment: CDR1 SQVTM and CDR2 ANQGSEA. The CDR3 has 14 residues. TCR beta VDJ combinations and CDR3 sequences were profiled from genomic DNA. Each CDR3 protein gets one entry after TCRdb re-called the reads with MiXCR. This sample has under 200,000 distinct CDR3 sequences, with less than 60% found just once. This chain links TRBV29-1 with TRBJ1-1; D not certain. This clonotype originated in a human donor with aplastic anemia. Sequences were obtained from sorted CD4+, CD8+, or CD8+CD57+ T cells (not recorded which) from PBMCs. The CDR3 loop reads CSVKGAAQNTEAFF. The CDR3 DNA follows: TGCAGCGTCAAGGGTGCAGCCCAGAACACTGAAGCTTTCTTT.